This TCR beta chain appears in the sequencing data of a study of HIV-infected children after antiretroviral therapy interruption. Treatment indicated: PENTA 11 planned treatment interruption arm or continuous ART arm. Germline assignment: CDR1 SGHRS and CDR2 YFSETQ. V dropped 3 bases and J dropped 2; count of bases not matched to a gene: 3. The CDR3 runs to 16 residues. RNA-based 3' RACE libraries used unique molecular identifiers. TCRdb passed the 3' RACE reads through MiXCR, listing each CDR3 protein once. The table shows 40,000 or so distinct CDR3 sequences, with approximately 7% occurring only once. This clonotype was detected only a few times.

The chain uses TRBV5-1 and TRBJ2-3, with 13 bases fitting TRBD2. This TCR was sampled from a pool of human donors with HIV. The material was CD45RA+ CD4+ T cells from PBMCs, pooled from several time points, obtained from a donor given antiretroviral therapy, either interrupted or continuous. The subset: naive CD4+ CD45RA+ CD45RO- T cells. The CDR3 spells CASSWGLAGHTDTQYF. Here the CDR3 DNA reads TGCGCCAGCAGCTGGGGACTAGCGGGACACACAGATACGCAGTATTTT.